The 19 T cell receptor beta chains given below trace back to one sample, sequenced in a study of shared T cell receptors in the human thymus. Assay used: immunoSEQ multiplex PCR; TCRdb lists only in-frame clones, some missing. This sample has hundreds of thousands of clones, with approximately 95% found just once. Material: thymocytes. These receptors were obtained from a human donor.

The V and J genes are TRBV6-1 and TRBJ2-7; perhaps D is TRBD1 or TRBD2 (5 bases each). In germline, CDR1 is MNHNS, CDR2 SASEGT. Trimming took off 7 bases at V and 0 bases at J, with 16 bases between the two ends. This CDR3 has 15 residues. The CDR3 nucleotides are TGTGCCAGCACCGGAGGTAGGACATTCTCCTACGAGCAGTACTTC. This encodes CASTGGRTFSYEQYF.

The CDR3 region is CASSVMGPVETQYF. CDR3 nucleotide sequence: TGTGCCAGCAGCGTGATGGGGCCGGTGGAGACCCAGTACTTC. This rearrangement joins TRBV9 to TRBJ2-5; a weak D match, TRBD1 (5 bases). The V gene's germline CDR1 is SGDLS and CDR2 YYNGEE. CDR3 length: 14 amino acids. V was pared by 2 bases and J by 5 bases, with 13 bases between.

This chain joins TRBV5-1 and TRBJ2-3; 7 positions match TRBD2. This CDR3 is built from 14 residues. With V trimmed by 0 bases and J by 6 bases, 4 bases remained unmatched. The germline V gene encodes CDR1 SGHRS and CDR2 YFSETQ. The CDR3 DNA reads TGCGCCAGCAGCTTGGAGCGGGAAGGTGATACGCAGTATTTT. Translating it yields CASSLEREGDTQYF.

On this clone itself: Other DNA sequences of this sample code for an identical CDR3. This chain connects TRBV5-4 to TRBJ2-1; 13 bases match TRBD2. Germline V gene lookup returns CDR1 SGHNT and CDR2 YYREEE (reference sequence). The V segment lost 4 bases and the J segment 4 bases; nucleotides outside the gene matches: 2. The CDR3 runs 15 residues. CDR3 DNA: TGTGCCAGCAGCCGGGGACTAGCGGGATACAATGAGCAGTTCTTC. It translates to CASSRGLAGYNEQFF.

This sequence joins TRBV27 and TRBJ1-1; D is uncertain. CDR1 and CDR2 from the germline V gene are MNHEY and SMNVEV (reference sequence). The germline V and J ends were trimmed by 3 bases and 1 base, with 9 bases remaining between them. The CDR3 extends over 14 amino acids. CDR3 nucleotide sequence: TGTGCCAGCAGTTTCGCCGGAGGGAACACTGAAGCTTTCTTT. Protein sequence: CASSFAGGNTEAFF.

V gene TRBV11-3 combines with J gene TRBJ2-3; perhaps TRBD1 as D (5 bases). The CDR3 extends over 14 amino acids. Deletions cut 6 bases from V and 4 bases from J, with 14 bases between. Germline loops: CDR1 SGHNT, CDR2 YENEEA. The CDR3 bases are TGTGCCAGCAGTCCACCAGGGTTAGCAGATACGCAGTATTTT. Protein: CASSPPGLADTQYF.

The V gene is TRBV28, the J gene TRBJ2-4; 7 nucleotides align to TRBD2. CDR1 and CDR2 from the germline V gene are MDHEN and SYDVKM. The CDR3 consists of 14 residues. V was clipped by 6 bases and J by 5 bases; unmatched bases: 7. Here the CDR3 reads CASSRYRGENIQYF. CDR3 DNA: TGTGCCAGCAGCAGATACCGGGGGGAAAACATTCAGTACTTC.

V is TRBV28 and J is TRBJ2-5; D assignment may be TRBD1 or TRBD2 (5 bases each). CDR1 is MDHEN and CDR2 is SYDVKM in the germline V gene. The CDR3 consists of 14 residues. Trimming cost V 2 bases and J 3 bases, with 10 bases left between them. The CDR3 sequence is CASSLRDREETQYF. In DNA form, the CDR3 reads TGTGCCAGCAGTTTACGGGACCGAGAAGAGACCCAGTACTTC.

The chain employs TRBV5-4 and TRBJ1-2; a weak D match, TRBD1 (6 bases). Trimming stripped 4 bases from V and 2 bases from J, with 21 bases between. Germline V lookup: CDR1 SGHNT, CDR2 YYREEE (reference sequence). The CDR3 covers 17 residues. The CDR3, as DNA: TGTGCCAGCAGCCCTAAAAACCGGGGGCAGGTGAACTATGGCTACACCTTC. Protein product: CASSPKNRGQVNYGYTF.

The chain links TRBV7-2 to TRBJ2-1, with a weak D call TRBD2 (6 bases). Trimming shortened V by 0 bases and J by 8 bases, and 14 bases separated the two germline ends. Looked up from germline, CDR1 is SGHTA and CDR2 is FQGNSA. CDR3 length equals 15 residues. This CDR3 is CASSLAGGVLHEQFF. DNA of the CDR3: TGTGCCAGCAGCTTAGCGGGAGGAGTTTTGCATGAGCAGTTCTTC.

The rearrangement links TRBV30 to TRBJ2-7; possibly TRBD1 or TRBD2 for D (5 bases each). The CDR3 is made up of 13 amino acids. The ends were cut back, 7 bases at V and 3 bases at J, with 16 bases in the middle. Germline loops: CDR1 GTSNPN, CDR2 SVGIG (reference sequence). The CDR3 DNA follows: TGTGCCTCCGAGAGAGGGGCAGTCTACGAGCAGTACTTC. Its translation: CASERGAVYEQYF.

The chain recombines TRBV28 with TRBJ2-1, with 11 nucleotides matching TRBD2. J was trimmed by 4 bases and V by 3 bases; bases with no gene match: 5. CDR1 and CDR2 from the germline V gene are MDHEN and SYDVKM. There are 16 residues in the CDR3. For the CDR3, the DNA is TGTGCCAGCAGTTTTTTGGGACTAGCGGCTTACAATGAGCAGTTCTTC. This codes for CASSFLGLAAYNEQFF.

A single count supports this clone. The rearrangement uses TRBV27 and TRBJ2-3; D gene unclear. Trimming took 5 bases from V and 3 from J, leaving 15 bases between them. CDR1 is MNHEY and CDR2 is SMNVEV in the germline V gene (reference sequence). The CDR3 contains 15 residues. This CDR3 reads CASSPGRSRTDTQYF. The CDR3 nucleotides are TGTGCCAGCAGTCCAGGCCGTTCAAGGACAGATACGCAGTATTTT.

This chain uses TRBV28 with TRBJ2-7; D is uncertain. There are 16 residues in the CDR3. Trimming removed 5 bases from V and 2 bases from J, with 19 bases in between. CDR1 is MDHEN and CDR2 is SYDVKM in the germline V gene. The CDR3 spells CASSLPIWGSAYEQYF. As DNA, the CDR3 is TGTGCCAGCAGTCTACCCATCTGGGGATCAGCCTACGAGCAGTACTTC.

The chain has TRBV27 and TRBJ1-1, with D hard to call. V lost 0 bases and J 4 bases, leaving 9 bases between the germline ends. The CDR3 sequence is 14 residues long. CDR1 is MNHEY and CDR2 is SMNVEV in the germline V gene (reference sequence). CDR3 DNA: TGTGCCAGCAGTTTATCAGGGCAACCCACTGAAGCTTTCTTT. Its protein is CASSLSGQPTEAFF.

The rearrangement links TRBV30 to TRBJ2-7; D not certain. Germline CDR1 reads GTSNPN; CDR2 reads SVGIG (reference sequence). Trimming removed 1 base from V and 2 bases from J, with 18 bases in between. This CDR3 is 16 amino acids long. This CDR3 is CAWSGPTENLTYEQYF. CDR3 DNA sequence: TGTGCCTGGAGTGGTCCGACGGAGAACCTAACCTACGAGCAGTACTTC.

The chain recombines TRBV4-1 with TRBJ2-2, with D possibly TRBD1 on 6 matching bases. CDR3 length: 19 amino acids. CDR1 is MGHRA and CDR2 is YSYEKL in the germline V gene. Between the trimmed V and J ends, which lost 0 bases and 0 bases, there was a span of 17 bases. The CDR3 DNA follows: TGCGCCAGCAGCCAAGAGGACAGAGACCTCCTAACGAACACCGGGGAGCTGTTTTTT. Encoded protein: CASSQEDRDLLTNTGELFF.

This clone was recorded only once. CDR3 in amino acids: CASSIAVPYEQYF. The DNA for the CDR3 is TGTGCCAGCAGTATAGCGGTTCCCTACGAGCAGTACTTC. J is TRBJ2-7 and V is TRBV7-2; tentative D call: TRBD2 (6 bases). The V end lost 6 bases, the J end lost 2 bases, and 11 bases lay between the germline ends. The CDR3 extends over 13 amino acids. Germline CDR1 reads SGHTA; CDR2 reads FQGNSA.

The gene calls are TRBV29-1 and TRBJ1-5; D gene uncertain. Germline V gives CDR1 SQVTM, CDR2 ANQGSEA. Trimming left V 7 bases short and J 3 bases short, with 13 bases between. CDR3 length equals 13 residues. This CDR3 is CSARTHDNQPQHF. The CDR3 DNA follows: TGCAGCGCACGAACCCATGACAATCAGCCCCAGCATTTT. Combining the CDR3 with reference TRBV29-1 and TRBJ1-5 gives the whole variable domain SAVISQKPSRDICQRGTSLTIQCQVDSQVTMMFWYRQQPGQSLTLIATANQGSEATYESGFVIDKFPISRPNLTFSTLTVSNMSPEDSSIYLCSARTHDNQPQHFGDGTRLSIL.